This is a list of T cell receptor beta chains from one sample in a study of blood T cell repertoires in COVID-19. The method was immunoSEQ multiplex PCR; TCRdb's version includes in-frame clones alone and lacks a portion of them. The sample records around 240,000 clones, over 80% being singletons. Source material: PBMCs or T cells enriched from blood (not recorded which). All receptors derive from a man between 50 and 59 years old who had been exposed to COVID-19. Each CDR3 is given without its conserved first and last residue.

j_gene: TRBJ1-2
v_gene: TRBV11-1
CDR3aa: ASSPRDRYGYT

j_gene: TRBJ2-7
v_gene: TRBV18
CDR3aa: ASSLGQGKTYEQY

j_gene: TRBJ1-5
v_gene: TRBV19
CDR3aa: ARTSPWCQGYRLGNQPQH

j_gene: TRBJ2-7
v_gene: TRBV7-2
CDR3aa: ASRPGLANNEQY

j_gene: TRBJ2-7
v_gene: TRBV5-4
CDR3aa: ASSWSPTSYEQY

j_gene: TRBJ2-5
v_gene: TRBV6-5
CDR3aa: ASSSLQETQY

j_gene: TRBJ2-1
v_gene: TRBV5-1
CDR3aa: ASGLAPPYNEQF

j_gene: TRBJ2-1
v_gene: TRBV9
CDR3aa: ASSVAAGVSGGARNEQF

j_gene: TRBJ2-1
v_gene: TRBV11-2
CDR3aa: ASSLVPTSGRAIEQF

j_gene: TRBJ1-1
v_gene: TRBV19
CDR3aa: ASSIGHTEAF

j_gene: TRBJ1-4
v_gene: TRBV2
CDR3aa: ASTGDRANEKLF

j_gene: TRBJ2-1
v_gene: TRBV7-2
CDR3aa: ASSLGRGTPWGEQF

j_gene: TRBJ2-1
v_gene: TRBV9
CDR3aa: ASSVYWSYNEQF

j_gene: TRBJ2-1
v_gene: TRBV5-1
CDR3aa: ASSRTDNEQF

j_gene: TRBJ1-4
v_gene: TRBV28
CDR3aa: ASRHITPGPSLGKLF

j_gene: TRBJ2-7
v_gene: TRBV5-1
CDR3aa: ASSLEAGSYEQY

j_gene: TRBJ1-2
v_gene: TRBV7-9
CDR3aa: ASSRDGQGYT

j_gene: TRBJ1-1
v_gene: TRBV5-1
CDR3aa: ASSLGQDTEAF

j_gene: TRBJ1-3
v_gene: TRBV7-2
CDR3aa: ASSNGDSPSGNTIY

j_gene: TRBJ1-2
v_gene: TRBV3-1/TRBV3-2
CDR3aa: ASSRQGVDGYT

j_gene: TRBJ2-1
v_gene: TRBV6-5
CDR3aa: ASSLRGNEQF

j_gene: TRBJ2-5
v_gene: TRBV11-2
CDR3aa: ASSLSFGQHQETQY

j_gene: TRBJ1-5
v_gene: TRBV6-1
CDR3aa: ASSEEAGENQPQH

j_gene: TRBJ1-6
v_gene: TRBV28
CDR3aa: ASSLSIYNSPLH

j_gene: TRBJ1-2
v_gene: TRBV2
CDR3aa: ASSDFHRGLISDGYT

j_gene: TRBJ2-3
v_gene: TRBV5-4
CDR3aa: ASSLTGGGWTHTQY

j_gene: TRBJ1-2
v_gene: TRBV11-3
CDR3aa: ACSGQGTYGYT

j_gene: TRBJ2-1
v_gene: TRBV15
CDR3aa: ATSRDRASYNEQF

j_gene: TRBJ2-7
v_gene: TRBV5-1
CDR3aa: ASSFDPGQLPEQY

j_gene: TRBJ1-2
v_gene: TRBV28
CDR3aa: AGRGGGLYGYT

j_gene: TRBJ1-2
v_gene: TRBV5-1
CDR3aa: ASSLGRERGYT

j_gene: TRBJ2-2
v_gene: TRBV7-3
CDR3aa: ASSLGLAGTGELF

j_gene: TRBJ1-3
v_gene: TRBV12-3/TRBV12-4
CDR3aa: ASSSRAGNTIY

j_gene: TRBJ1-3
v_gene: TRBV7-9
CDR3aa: AGGTRGDTIY

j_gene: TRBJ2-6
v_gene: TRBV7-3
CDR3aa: ASSGQGPGANVLT

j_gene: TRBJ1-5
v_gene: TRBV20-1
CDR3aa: SASADSNQPQH

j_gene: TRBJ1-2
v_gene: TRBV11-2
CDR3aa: ASSRPGGIRDRDGYT

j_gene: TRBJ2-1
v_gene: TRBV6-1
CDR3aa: ASSELADSYNEQF

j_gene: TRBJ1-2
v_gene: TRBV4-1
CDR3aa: ASSLRDSYGYT

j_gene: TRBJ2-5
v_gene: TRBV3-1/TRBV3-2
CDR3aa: ASSPTGQSQETQY

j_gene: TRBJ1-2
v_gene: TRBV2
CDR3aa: ASSPRTGPSYEGYT

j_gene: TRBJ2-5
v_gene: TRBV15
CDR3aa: ATSRGGIQETQY

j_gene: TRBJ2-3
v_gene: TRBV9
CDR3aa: ASSASGGVSSTDTQY

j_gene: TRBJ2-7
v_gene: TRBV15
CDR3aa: ATSRDRYEQY

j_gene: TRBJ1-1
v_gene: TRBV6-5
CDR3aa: AGAQGGLEAF

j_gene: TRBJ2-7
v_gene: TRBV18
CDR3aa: ASSPRGGTGANEQY

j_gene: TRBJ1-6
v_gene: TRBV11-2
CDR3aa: ASSVGQGALSYNSPLH

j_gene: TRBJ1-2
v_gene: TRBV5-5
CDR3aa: ASSFWNGDGYT

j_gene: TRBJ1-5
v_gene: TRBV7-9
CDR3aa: ASSLLNQPQH

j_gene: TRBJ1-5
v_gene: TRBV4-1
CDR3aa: ASSQEGGRNSNQPQH

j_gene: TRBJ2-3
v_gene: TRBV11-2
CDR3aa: ASSSPSGSADTQY

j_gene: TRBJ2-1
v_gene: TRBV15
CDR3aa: ATSAGSRGGPYNEQF

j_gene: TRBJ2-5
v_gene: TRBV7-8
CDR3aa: ASSPTSGGSQETQY

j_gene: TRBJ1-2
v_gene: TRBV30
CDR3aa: AWSQGQTMDGRGYT

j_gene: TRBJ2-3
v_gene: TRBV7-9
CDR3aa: ASSPPGISTDTQY

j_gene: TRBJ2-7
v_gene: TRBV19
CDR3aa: ASSDQGPLSYEQY

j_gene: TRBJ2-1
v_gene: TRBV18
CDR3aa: ASSPTSAAYNEQF

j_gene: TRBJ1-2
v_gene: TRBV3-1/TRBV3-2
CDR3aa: ASSQLRGRGYT

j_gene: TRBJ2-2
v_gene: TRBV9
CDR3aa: ASSDRRVPNTGELF